This TCR beta chain appears in the sequencing data of a study of T cells expressing NK-cell markers. Study in general: Sorted T-cell subsets CD3+CD56+NKG2C+, CD3+CD56+NKG2C- and CD3+CD56-NKG2C+ were TCR beta-sequenced. Eight donors were sequenced, of whom seven were HCMV-seropositive, while the remaining one was HCMV-seronegative.

For this clonotype: What it binds is not known.

5'RACE template switching with UMIs produced the TCR beta cDNA. TCRdb re-called the 5' RACE reads; one entry per CDR3 protein, DNA not given. This specimen shows approximately 420,000 distinct CDR3 sequences; the ten leading clones hold approximately 11%. Study-wide points: Dominant NKG2C+ clonotypes in five or six donors made up roughly 1.0-7.0% of CD8+ T cells.

Germline lookup yields CDR1 GTSNPN and CDR2 SVGIG (reference sequence). The CDR3 spans 12 residues. Specimen: blood T cells: a sorted CD56 or NKG2C T cell subset, CD4+ or CD8+ T cells, or bulk PBMC T cells (not recorded which). The chain carries TRBV30 and TRBJ1-1. The sequence was obtained from a woman between 45 and 60 years old in good health. CDR3 sequence: CAWSVTGTEAFF.